This T cell receptor beta chain was captured by sequencing in a study of cytotoxic CD8 clonotypes in ibrutinib-treated CLL. The overall study: Results showed 25 or so partial and 2 complete responses; following median about 68 months, approximately 14 remained remitted, approximately 12 advanced. The study, taken as a whole, reports: Among the clonotypes, public ones were uncommon and contracted or held stable on treatment. Sustained-remission and progressing patients were not sampled at matched times.

CDR1 is SGHNT and CDR2 is YYREEE in the germline V gene (reference sequence). Trimming took 5 bases from V and 5 from J, leaving 23 bases between them. This CDR3 is built from 16 residues. Generated by immunoSEQ multiplex PCR, the TCRdb table keeps only in-frame clones and is missing some. The sample comprises around 200,000 clones, 79% of which are singletons, and more than 9.5% rests with the top ten. For this clone: Its cognate antigen is unknown.

This TCR was sampled from a human donor with chronic lymphocytic leukemia. The chain couples TRBV5-4 to TRBJ2-7; D is tentatively TRBD1 or TRBD2 (5 bases each). This material consisted of PBMCs, taken after 12 months of ibrutinib treatment. The DNA for the CDR3 is TGTGCCAGCAGACTCACCCCGGGACCTACCAACCACGAGCAGTACTTC. Translating it yields CASRLTPGPTNHEQYF.